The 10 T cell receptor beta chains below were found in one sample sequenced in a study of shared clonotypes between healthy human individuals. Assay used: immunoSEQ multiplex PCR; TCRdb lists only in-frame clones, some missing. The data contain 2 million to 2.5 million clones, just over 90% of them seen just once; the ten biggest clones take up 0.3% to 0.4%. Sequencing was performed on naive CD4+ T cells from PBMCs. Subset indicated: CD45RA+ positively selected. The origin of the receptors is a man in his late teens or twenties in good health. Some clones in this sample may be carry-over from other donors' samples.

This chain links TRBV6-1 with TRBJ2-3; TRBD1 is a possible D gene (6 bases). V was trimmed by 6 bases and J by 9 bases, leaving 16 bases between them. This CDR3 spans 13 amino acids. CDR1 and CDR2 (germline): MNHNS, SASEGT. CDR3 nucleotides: TGTGCCAGCAGGATTCCTACAGGGCTAACGCAGTATTTT. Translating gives CASRIPTGLTQYF.

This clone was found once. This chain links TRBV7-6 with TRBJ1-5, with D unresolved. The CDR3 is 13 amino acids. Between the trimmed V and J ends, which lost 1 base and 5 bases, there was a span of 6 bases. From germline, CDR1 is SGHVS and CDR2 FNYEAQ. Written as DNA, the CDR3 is TGTGCCAGCAGCTTAGGTGTTTATCAGCCCCAGCATTTT. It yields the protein CASSLGVYQPQHF.

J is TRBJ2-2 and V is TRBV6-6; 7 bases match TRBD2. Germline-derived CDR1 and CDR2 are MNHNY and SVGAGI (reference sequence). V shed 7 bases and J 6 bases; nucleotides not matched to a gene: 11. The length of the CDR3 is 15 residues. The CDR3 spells CASNPYQGGPGELFF. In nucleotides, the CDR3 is TGTGCCAGCAACCCCTACCAGGGAGGGCCCGGGGAGCTGTTTTTT.

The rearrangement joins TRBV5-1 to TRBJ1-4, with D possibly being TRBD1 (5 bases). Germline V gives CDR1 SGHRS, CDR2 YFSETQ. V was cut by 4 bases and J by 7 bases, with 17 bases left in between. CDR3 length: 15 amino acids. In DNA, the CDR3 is TGCGCCAGCAGCACCCGACAGAGCGAAGGTGAAAAACTGTTTTTT. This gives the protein CASSTRQSEGEKLFF.

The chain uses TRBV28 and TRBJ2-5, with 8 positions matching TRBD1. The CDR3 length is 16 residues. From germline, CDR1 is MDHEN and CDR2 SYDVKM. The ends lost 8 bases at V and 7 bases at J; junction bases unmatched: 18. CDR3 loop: CASRTLGQGASGTQYF. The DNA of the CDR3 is TGTGCCAGCCGAACCCTCGGGCAGGGGGCCTCAGGGACCCAGTACTTC.

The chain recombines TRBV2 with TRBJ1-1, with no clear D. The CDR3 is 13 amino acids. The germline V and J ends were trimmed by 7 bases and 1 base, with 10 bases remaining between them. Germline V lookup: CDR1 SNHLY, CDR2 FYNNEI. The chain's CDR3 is CASNTGGNTEAFF. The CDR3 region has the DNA TGTGCCAGCAACACGGGCGGGAACACTGAAGCTTTCTTT. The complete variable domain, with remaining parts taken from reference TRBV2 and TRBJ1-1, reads EPEVTQTPSHQVTQMGQEVILRCVPISNHLYFYWYRQILGQKVEFLVSFYNNEISEKSEIFDDQFSVERPDGSNFTLKIRSTKLEDSAMYFCASNTGGNTEAFFGQGTRLTVV.

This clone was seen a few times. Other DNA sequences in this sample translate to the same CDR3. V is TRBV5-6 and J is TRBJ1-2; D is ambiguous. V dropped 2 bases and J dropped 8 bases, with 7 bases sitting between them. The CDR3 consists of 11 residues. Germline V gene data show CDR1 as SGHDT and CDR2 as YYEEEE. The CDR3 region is CASSLGGGYTF. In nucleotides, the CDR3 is TGTGCCAGCAGCTTAGGCGGAGGCTACACCTTC.

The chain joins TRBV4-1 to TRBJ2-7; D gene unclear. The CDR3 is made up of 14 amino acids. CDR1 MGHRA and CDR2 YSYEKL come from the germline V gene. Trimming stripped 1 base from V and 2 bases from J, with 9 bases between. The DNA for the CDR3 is TGCGCCAGCAGCCAAGTTCTTCACCCCTACGAGCAGTACTTC. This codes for CASSQVLHPYEQYF.

The chain's CDR3 is CASSRGQGTQYF. The CDR3 nucleotides read TGTGCCAGCAGCCGGGGGCAGGGGACGCAGTATTTT. The rearrangement links TRBV7-2 to TRBJ2-3; TRBD1 or TRBD2 may be the D gene (6 bases each). V was pared by 5 bases and J by 9 bases, with 12 bases between. CDR1 SGHTA and CDR2 FQGNSA come from the germline V gene. The CDR3 length is 12 residues.

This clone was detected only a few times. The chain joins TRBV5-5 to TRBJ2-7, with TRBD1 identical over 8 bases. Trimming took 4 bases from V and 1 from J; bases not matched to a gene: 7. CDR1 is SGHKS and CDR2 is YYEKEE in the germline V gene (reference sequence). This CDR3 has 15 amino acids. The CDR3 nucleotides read TGTGCCAGCAGCCCAGCCGACAGGGGTTCCTACGAGCAGTACTTC. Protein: CASSPADRGSYEQYF.